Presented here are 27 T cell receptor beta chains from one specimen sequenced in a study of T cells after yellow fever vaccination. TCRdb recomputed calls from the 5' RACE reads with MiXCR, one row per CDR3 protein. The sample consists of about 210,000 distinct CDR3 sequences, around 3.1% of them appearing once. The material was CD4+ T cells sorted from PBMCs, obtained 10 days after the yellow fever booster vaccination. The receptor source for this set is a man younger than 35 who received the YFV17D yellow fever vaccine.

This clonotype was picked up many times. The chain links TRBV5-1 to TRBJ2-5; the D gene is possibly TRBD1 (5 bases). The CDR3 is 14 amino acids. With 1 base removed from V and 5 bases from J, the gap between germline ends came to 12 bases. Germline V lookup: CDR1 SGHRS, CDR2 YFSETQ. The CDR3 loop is CASSLYRPVETQYF. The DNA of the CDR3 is TGCGCCAGCAGCTTGTACAGGCCGGTGGAGACCCAGTACTTC.

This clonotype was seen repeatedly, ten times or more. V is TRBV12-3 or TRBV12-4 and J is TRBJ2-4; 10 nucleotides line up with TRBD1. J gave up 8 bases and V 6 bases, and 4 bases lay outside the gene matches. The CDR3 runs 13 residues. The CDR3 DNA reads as TGTGCCAGCAGCGAGACAGGGGGCTACATTCAGTACTTC. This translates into CASSETGGYIQYF.

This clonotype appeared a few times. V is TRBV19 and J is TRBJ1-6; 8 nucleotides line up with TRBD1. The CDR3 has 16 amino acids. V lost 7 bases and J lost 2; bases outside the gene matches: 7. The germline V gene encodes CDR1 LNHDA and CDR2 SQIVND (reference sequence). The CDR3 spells CASTRQGSAYNSPLHF. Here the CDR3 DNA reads TGTGCCAGTACCCGACAGGGGAGTGCCTATAATTCACCCCTCCACTTT.

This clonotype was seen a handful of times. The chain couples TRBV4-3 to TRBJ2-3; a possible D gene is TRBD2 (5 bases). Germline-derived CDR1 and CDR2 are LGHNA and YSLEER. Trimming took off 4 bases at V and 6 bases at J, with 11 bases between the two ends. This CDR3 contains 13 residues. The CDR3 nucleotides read TGCGCCAGCAGCCGTCGGAGGCAGGATACGCAGTATTTT. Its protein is CASSRRRQDTQYF.

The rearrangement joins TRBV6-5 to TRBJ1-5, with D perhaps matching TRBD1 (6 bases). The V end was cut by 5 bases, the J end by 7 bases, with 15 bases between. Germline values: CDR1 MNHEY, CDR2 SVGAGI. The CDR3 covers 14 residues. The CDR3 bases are TGTGCCAGCAGTGCCGACAGGCGAGACCAGCCCCAGCATTTT. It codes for CASSADRRDQPQHF.

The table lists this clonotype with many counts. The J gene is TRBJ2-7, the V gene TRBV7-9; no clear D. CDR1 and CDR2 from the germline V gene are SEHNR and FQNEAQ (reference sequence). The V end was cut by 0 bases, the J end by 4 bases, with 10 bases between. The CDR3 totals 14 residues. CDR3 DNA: TGTGCCAGCAGCTTAGCAAGGGATTCGTACGAGCAGTACTTC. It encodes CASSLARDSYEQYF.

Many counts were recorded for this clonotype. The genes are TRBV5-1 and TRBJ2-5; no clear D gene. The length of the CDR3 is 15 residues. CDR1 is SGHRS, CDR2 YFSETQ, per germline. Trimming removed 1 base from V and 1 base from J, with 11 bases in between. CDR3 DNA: TGCGCCAGCAGCTTGATGTTGGGTGGCCAAGAGACCCAGTACTTC. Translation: CASSLMLGGQETQYF.

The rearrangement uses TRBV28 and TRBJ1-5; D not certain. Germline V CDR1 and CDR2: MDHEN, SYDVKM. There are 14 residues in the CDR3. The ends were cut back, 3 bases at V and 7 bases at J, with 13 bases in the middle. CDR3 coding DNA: TGTGCCAGCAGTTTGGTCAGCCTTAACCAGCCCCAGCATTTT. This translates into CASSLVSLNQPQHF.

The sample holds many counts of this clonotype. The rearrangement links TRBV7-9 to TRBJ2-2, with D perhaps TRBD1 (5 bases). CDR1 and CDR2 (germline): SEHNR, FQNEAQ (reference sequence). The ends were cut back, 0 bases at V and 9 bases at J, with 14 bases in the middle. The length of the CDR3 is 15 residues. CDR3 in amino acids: CASSLAGHTSRELFF. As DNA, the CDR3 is TGTGCCAGCAGCTTAGCGGGGCACACCTCACGGGAGCTGTTTTTT.

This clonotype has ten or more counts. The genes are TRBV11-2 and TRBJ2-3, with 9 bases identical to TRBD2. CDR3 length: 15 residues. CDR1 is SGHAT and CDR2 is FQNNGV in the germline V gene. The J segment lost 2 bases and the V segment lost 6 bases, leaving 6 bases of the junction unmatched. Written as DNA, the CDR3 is TGTGCCAGCAGGCAAAAGCGGGGGGCCACAGATACGCAGTATTTT. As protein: CASRQKRGATDTQYF.

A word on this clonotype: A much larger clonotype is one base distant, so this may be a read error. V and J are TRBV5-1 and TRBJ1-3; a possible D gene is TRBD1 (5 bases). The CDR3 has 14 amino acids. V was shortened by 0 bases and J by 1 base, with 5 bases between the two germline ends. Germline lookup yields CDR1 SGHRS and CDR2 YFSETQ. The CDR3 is CASSLDRSGNTIYF. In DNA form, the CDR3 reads TGCGCCAGCAGCTTGGACAGGTCTGGAAACACCATATATTTT. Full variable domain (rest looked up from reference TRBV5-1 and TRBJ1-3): KAGVTQTPRYLIKTRGQQVTLSCSPISGHRSVSWYQQTPGQGLQFLFEYFSETQRNKGNFPGRFSGRQFSNSRSEMNVSTLELGDSALYLCASSLDRSGNTIYFGEGSWLTVV.

The CDR3 sequence: CASSQRTGTGGTEAFF. CDR3 in DNA: TGCGCCAGCAGCCAACGAACCGGGACAGGGGGCACTGAAGCTTTCTTT. The genes are TRBV4-1 and TRBJ1-1; 11 nucleotides agree with TRBD1. The CDR3 is made up of 16 amino acids. Trimming took 2 bases from V and 4 from J; bases not matched to a gene: 6. CDR1 and CDR2 from the germline V gene are MGHRA and YSYEKL.

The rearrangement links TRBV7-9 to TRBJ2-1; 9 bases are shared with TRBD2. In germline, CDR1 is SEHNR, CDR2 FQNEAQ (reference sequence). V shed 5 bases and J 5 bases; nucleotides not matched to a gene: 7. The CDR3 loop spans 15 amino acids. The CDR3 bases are TGTGCCAGCAGCCCTGGGCTAGCGGGGAACAATGAGCAGTTCTTC. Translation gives CASSPGLAGNNEQFF. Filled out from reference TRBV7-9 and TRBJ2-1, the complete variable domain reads DTGVSQNPRHKITKRGQNVTFRCDPISEHNRLYWYRQTLGQGPEFLTYFQNEAQLEKSRLLSDRFSAERPKGSFSTLEIQRTEQGDSAMYLCASSPGLAGNNEQFFGPGTRLTVL.

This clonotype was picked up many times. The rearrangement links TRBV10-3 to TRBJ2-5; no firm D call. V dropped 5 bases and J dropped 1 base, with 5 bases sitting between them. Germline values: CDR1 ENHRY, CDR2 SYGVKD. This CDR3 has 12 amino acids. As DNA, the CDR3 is TGTGCCATCAGTCCTGCCCAAGAGACCCAGTACTTC. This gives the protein CAISPAQETQYF.

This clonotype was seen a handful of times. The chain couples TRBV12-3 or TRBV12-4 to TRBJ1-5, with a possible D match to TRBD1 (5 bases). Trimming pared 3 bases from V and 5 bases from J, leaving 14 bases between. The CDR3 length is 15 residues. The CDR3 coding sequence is TGTGCCAGCAGTTTGGCCCTAACAGGTTATCAGCCCCAGCATTTT. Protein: CASSLALTGYQPQHF.

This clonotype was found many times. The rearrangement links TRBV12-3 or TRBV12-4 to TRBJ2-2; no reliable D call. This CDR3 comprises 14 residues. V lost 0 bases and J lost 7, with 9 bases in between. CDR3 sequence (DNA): TGTGCCAGCAGTTTAGCAGGGTATGGCGGGGAGCTGTTTTTT. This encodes CASSLAGYGGELFF.

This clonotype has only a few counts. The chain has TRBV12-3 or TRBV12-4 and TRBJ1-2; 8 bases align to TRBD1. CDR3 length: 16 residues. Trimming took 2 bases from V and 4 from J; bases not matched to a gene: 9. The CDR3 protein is CASSLRNRGVGYGYTF. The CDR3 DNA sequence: TGTGCCAGCAGTTTACGTAACAGGGGGGTTGGCTATGGCTACACCTTC.

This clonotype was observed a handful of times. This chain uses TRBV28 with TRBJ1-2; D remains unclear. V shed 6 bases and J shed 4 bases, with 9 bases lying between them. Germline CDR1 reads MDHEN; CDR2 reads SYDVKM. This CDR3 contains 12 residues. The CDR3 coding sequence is TGTGCCAGCAGCAGCTCTACCTATGGCTACACCTTC. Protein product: CASSSSTYGYTF.

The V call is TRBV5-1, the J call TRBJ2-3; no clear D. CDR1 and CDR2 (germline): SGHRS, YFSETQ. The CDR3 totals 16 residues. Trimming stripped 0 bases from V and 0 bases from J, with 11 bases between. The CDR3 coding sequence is TGCGCCAGCAGCTTGGCTCAGTTGACTAGCACAGATACGCAGTATTTT. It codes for CASSLAQLTSTDTQYF.

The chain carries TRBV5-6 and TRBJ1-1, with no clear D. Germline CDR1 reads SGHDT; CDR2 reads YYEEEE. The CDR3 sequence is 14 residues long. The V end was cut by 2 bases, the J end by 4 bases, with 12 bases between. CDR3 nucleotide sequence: TGTGCCAGCAGCTTTCGGGGTTGGGGCACTGAAGCTTTCTTT. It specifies CASSFRGWGTEAFF.

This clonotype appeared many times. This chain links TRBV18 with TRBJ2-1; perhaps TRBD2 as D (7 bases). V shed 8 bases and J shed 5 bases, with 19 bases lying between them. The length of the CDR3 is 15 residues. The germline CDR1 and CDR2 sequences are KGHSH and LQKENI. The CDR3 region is CASAGAGAGDNEQFF. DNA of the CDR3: TGTGCCAGCGCTGGGGCGGGGGCCGGCGACAATGAGCAGTTCTTC.

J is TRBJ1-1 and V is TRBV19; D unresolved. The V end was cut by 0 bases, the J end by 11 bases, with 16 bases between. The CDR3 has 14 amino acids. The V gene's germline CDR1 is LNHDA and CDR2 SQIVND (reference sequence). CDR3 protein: CASSIDLKSPAAFF. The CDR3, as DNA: TGTGCCAGTAGTATAGATCTCAAATCCCCGGCCGCTTTCTTT. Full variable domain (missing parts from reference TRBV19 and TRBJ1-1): DGGITQSPKYLFRKEGQNVTLSCEQNLNHDAMYWYRQDPGQGLRLIYYSQIVNDFQKGDIAEGYSVSREKKESFPLTVTSAQKNPTAFYLCASSIDLKSPAAFFGQGTRLTVV.

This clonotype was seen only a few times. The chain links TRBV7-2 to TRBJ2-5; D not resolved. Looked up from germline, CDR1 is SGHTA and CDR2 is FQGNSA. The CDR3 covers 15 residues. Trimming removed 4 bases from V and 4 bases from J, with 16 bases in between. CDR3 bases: TGTGCCAGCAGCTCCACCCCCACAGTTTTAGAGACCCAGTACTTC. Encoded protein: CASSSTPTVLETQYF.

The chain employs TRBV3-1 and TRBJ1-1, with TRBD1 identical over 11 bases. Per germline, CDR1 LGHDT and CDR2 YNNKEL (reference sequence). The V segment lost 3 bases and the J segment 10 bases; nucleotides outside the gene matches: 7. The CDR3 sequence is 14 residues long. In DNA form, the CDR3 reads TGTGCCAGCAGCCAGGGGGGACAGGGGGGGAGAGCTTTCTTT. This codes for CASSQGGQGGRAFF.

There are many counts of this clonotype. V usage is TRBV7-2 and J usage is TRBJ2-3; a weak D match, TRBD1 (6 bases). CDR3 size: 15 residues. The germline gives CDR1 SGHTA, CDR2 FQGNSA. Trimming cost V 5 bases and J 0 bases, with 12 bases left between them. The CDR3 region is CASSPQTGSTDTQYF. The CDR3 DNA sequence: TGTGCCAGCAGCCCTCAGACAGGTAGCACAGATACGCAGTATTTT.

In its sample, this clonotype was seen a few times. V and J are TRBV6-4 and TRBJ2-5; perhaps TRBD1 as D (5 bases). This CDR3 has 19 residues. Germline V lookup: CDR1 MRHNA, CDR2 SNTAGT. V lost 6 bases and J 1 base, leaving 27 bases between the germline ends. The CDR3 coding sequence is TGTGCCAGCAGCCCCAACGAAGCTCAGGCCAAGGGGCTCCAAGAGACCCAGTACTTC. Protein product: CASSPNEAQAKGLQETQYF.

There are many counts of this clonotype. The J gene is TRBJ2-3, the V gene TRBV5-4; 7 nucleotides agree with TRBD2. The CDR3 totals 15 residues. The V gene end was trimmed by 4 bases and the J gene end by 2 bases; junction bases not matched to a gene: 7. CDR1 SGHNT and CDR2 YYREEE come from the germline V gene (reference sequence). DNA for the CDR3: TGTGCCAGCAGCCCGCCTAGCGGATCCACAGATACGCAGTATTTT. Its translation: CASSPPSGSTDTQYF.